The sequence of this TCR beta chain was determined in a study of blood T cell repertoires in COVID-19. Study-wide background: Samples came from the United States, Italy and Spain, spanning acute and convalescent COVID-19. T cells, B-cell-depleted T cells, or PBMCs supplied cDNA or gDNA.

Per the authors' pipeline: Amplified reference gene primers provided the basis for estimating nucleated cell counts. Libraries were prepared by immunoSEQ multiplex PCR; TCRdb keeps only in-frame clonotypes and omits some of them. The V and J calls and clone size are taken from that table; D and trimming were inferred from the DNA. The sample has roughly 260,000 clones; roughly 82% are singletons. The sample taken for sequencing was peripheral blood. This receptor was taken from a woman between 65 and 79 years old with acute or convalescent COVID-19.

The CDR3 spells CASSTNRGRSTDTQYF. In DNA form, the CDR3 reads TGTGCCAGCAGCACAAACAGGGGGCGTAGCACAGATACGCAGTATTTT. The J gene is TRBJ2-3, the V gene TRBV27, with TRBD1 matching 9 bases. The CDR3 runs to 16 residues. Germline V CDR1 and CDR2: MNHEY, SMNVEV (reference sequence). Trimming took 6 bases from V and 0 from J; bases not matched to a gene: 7.